This entry concerns a single T cell receptor beta chain. One end of the junction is discordant with germline, which a read error may explain. This record belongs to a study of blood T cell repertoires in COVID-19. Generated by immunoSEQ multiplex PCR, the TCRdb table keeps only in-frame clones and is missing some. The sample records under 400,000 clones, around 90% being singletons. The CDR3 is made up of 12 amino acids. CDR1 is LNHDA and CDR2 is SQIVND in the germline V gene (reference sequence). This clonotype was sampled from a woman aged 55-69 years with COVID-19, enrolled during active disease. The genes are TRBV19 and TRBJ1-4; the D is unclear. Sequenced input: peripheral blood. The CDR3 DNA follows: TGTGCCAGTAGTATGACTAAGGAAAAACTGTTTTTT. As protein: CASSMTKEKLFF.